This T cell receptor (beta chain) was sequenced for a study of T cell responses to AZD1222 COVID-19 vaccine. Using immunoSEQ multiplex PCR, the repertoire was profiled, and TCRdb retains in-frame clones only, with some absent. The data show 90,000 to 120,000 clones, roughly 85% seen once. Points on this clone: Its specificity is not known.

Overall study results and limits: A mostly white British donor set with more females was recruited, and clonal diversity was possibly underestimated.

Trimming shortened V by 0 bases and J by 3 bases, and 8 bases separated the two germline ends. Germline CDR1 reads SEHNR; CDR2 reads FQNEAQ (reference sequence). There are 14 residues in the CDR3. This specimen was peripheral blood, taken 28 days after the second AZD1222 dose. The rearrangement links TRBV7-9 to TRBJ1-2; D may be TRBD1 (6 bases). This receptor was identified in an adult who received the AZD1222 COVID-19 vaccine. CDR3 region: CASSLAGTYYGYTF. In DNA form, the CDR3 reads TGTGCCAGCAGCTTAGCAGGGACATACTATGGCTACACCTTC. The full variable domain, in which reference TRBV7-9 and TRBJ1-2 provide the parts outside the CDR3, is DTGVSQNPRHKITKRGQNVTFRCDPISEHNRLYWYRQTLGQGPEFLTYFQNEAQLEKSRLLSDRFSAERPKGSFSTLEIQRTEQGDSAMYLCASSLAGTYYGYTFGSGTRLTVV.